The next 20 T cell receptor beta chains were all read from a single sample in a study of identical twins. TCRdb independently ran MiXCR on the 5' RACE reads; one entry per CDR3 protein. The sample shows approximately 240,000 distinct CDR3 sequences, more than 13% of them seen only once. Sample: memory (CD45RO+) T cells sorted from blood. These receptors were obtained from a woman under 30 in good health.

The chain links TRBV12-3 or TRBV12-4 to TRBJ2-1; 15 positions agree with TRBD2. V shed 3 bases and J 5 bases; nucleotides not matched to a gene: 2. This CDR3 is built from 16 residues. The CDR3 here is CASSFGLAGGNNEQFF. DNA for the CDR3: TGTGCCAGCAGTTTCGGACTAGCGGGAGGGAACAATGAGCAGTTCTTC.

This chain uses TRBV10-3 with TRBJ2-3, with a possible D match to TRBD2 (6 bases). The length of the CDR3 is 13 residues. V gave up 11 bases and J gave up 5 bases, with 17 bases separating them. Germline CDR1 reads ENHRY; CDR2 reads SYGVKD. CDR3 residues: CALGRGYGDTQYF. CDR3 DNA: TGTGCCCTCGGGCGGGGCTACGGAGATACGCAGTATTTT.

This chain joins TRBV12-3 or TRBV12-4 and TRBJ2-7; D is perhaps TRBD1 or TRBD2 (5 bases each). The CDR3 loop spans 13 amino acids. The V end was cut by 9 bases, the J end by 5 bases, with 17 bases between. CDR3 DNA sequence: TGTGCCAGTTCCCGGGACCTTGACCACGAGCAGTACTTC. Its protein is CASSRDLDHEQYF.

The genes are TRBV20-1 and TRBJ2-3, with TRBD1 identical over 7 bases. Germline-derived CDR1 and CDR2 are DFQATT and SNEGSKA (reference sequence). J lost 4 bases, V lost 5 bases, and 3 bases had no gene match. The CDR3 sequence is 12 residues long. CDR3: CSALTGADTQYF. The CDR3 coding sequence is TGCAGTGCTTTAACAGGGGCAGATACGCAGTATTTT.

In this sample, this clonotype turned up many times. The rearrangement links TRBV20-1 to TRBJ2-5; D is perhaps TRBD1 (6 bases). CDR3 size: 14 residues. In germline, CDR1 is DFQATT, CDR2 SNEGSKA (reference sequence). V shed 3 bases and J shed 2 bases, with 13 bases lying between them. The chain's CDR3 is CSASPGQIQETQYF. CDR3 nucleotide sequence: TGCAGTGCTAGTCCCGGACAGATTCAAGAGACCCAGTACTTC.

As regards this clonotype: Possible read error: a much larger clone is one base away. The conserved closing phenylalanine or tryptophan is absent in this CDR3, likely reflecting a read error. The rearrangement links TRBV10-3 to TRBJ2-1; D might be TRBD2 (5 bases). The CDR3 contains 12 residues. Per germline, CDR1 ENHRY and CDR2 SYGVKD. Deletions cut 6 bases from V and 7 bases from J, with 10 bases between. CDR3 region: CAIRSTGNEQFY. The DNA of the CDR3 is TGTGCCATCAGGAGCACGGGGAATGAGCAGTTCTAC.

Only a few counts were recorded for this clonotype. The chain has TRBV12-3 or TRBV12-4 and TRBJ2-1; no reliable D call. The CDR3 contains 12 residues. V lost 3 bases to trimming and J lost 11 bases, with 11 bases between them. This chain's CDR3 is CASSFSLDQQFF. Here the CDR3 DNA reads TGTGCCAGCAGTTTCAGTCTCGACCAGCAGTTCTTC.

This clonotype was detected ten times or more. This chain connects TRBV12-3 or TRBV12-4 to TRBJ2-3; D is perhaps TRBD1 (6 bases). V lost 0 bases, J lost 6 bases, and 10 bases lay in between. This CDR3 spans 14 amino acids. CDR3 sequence: CASSLANQGDTQYF. In DNA form, the CDR3 reads TGTGCCAGCAGTTTAGCGAACCAGGGGGATACGCAGTATTTT.

This clonotype has more than one count but fewer than ten. This chain joins TRBV5-1 and TRBJ1-1; tentatively, D is TRBD1 (5 bases). Trimming removed 7 bases at V and 1 base at J, with 20 bases between. The CDR3 is 16 amino acids. Germline V gene sequence: CDR1 SGHRS, CDR2 YFSETQ. CDR3 coding DNA: TGCGCCAGCCGCTCCGCCTCTGGGGCAGGGAACACTGAAGCTTTCTTT. Translation gives CASRSASGAGNTEAFF.

The CDR3: CASSFVRDYNEQFF. The CDR3, as DNA: TGCGCCAGCAGCTTCGTACGTGACTACAATGAGCAGTTCTTC. This chain links TRBV5-1 with TRBJ2-1; D uncertain. Germline loops: CDR1 SGHRS, CDR2 YFSETQ. The CDR3 runs 14 residues. V was cut by 2 bases and J by 3 bases, with 9 bases left in between.

This clonotype was detected many times. This chain uses TRBV4-3 with TRBJ2-6, with unresolved D. V was cut by 1 base and J by 5 bases, with 12 bases left in between. The CDR3 contains 16 residues. Germline CDR1 is LGHNA and CDR2 is YSLEER. The CDR3 DNA follows: TGCGCCAGCAGCCAAGGCTCTCTTTCATGGGCCAACGTCCTGACTTTC. This encodes CASSQGSLSWANVLTF.

The V gene is TRBV10-3, the J gene TRBJ2-5; D remains ambiguous. The CDR3 runs to 11 residues. The germline V gene encodes CDR1 ENHRY and CDR2 SYGVKD. Trimming cost V 6 bases and J 3 bases, with 5 bases left between them. The CDR3 region has the DNA TGTGCCATCAGCAGCGAAGAGACCCAGTACTTC. It codes for CAISSEETQYF.

V gene TRBV18 combines with J gene TRBJ1-1; tentative D call: TRBD1 (5 bases). Per germline, CDR1 KGHSH and CDR2 LQKENI. V was clipped by 5 bases and J by 6 bases, with 13 bases between them. The CDR3 runs 13 residues. The CDR3 DNA reads as TGTGCCAGCTCAGAGAGGGGAGGCGCTGAAGCTTTCTTT. It translates to CASSERGGAEAFF.

In its sample, this clonotype was seen many times. The V gene is TRBV5-5, the J gene TRBJ1-1; TRBD1 might be the D (6 bases). Trimming shortened V by 4 bases and J by 5 bases, and 12 bases separated the two germline ends. This CDR3 comprises 13 residues. Germline V gives CDR1 SGHKS, CDR2 YYEKEE (reference sequence). In DNA, the CDR3 is TGTGCCAGCAGCGTCCAACAGGGAACTGAAGCTTTCTTT. This translates into CASSVQQGTEAFF.

V and J are TRBV5-1 and TRBJ2-6; no clear D. The CDR3 consists of 16 residues. CDR1 and CDR2 from the germline V gene are SGHRS and YFSETQ. Trimming stripped 0 bases from V and 0 bases from J, with 7 bases between. This CDR3 reads CASSLARSSGANVLTF. CDR3 in DNA: TGCGCCAGCAGCTTGGCACGTAGCTCTGGGGCCAACGTCCTGACTTTC.

This clonotype has just a few counts. The CDR3 DNA sequence: TGCAGTGCTGGAATAGCGGAGCCCCTCCGGTACAATGAGCAGTTCTTC. Translated: CSAGIAEPLRYNEQFF. The chain joins TRBV20-1 to TRBJ2-1; possibly TRBD2 for D (6 bases). The CDR3 covers 16 residues. Per the germline V gene, CDR1 is DFQATT and CDR2 is SNEGSKA (reference sequence). V was trimmed by 5 bases and J by 4 bases, leaving 21 bases between them.

This clonotype has more than one count but fewer than ten. V usage is TRBV7-9 and J usage is TRBJ2-6; D gene ambiguous. Trimming stripped 3 bases from V and 0 bases from J, with 6 bases between. CDR3 length: 15 residues. Germline CDR1 and CDR2: SEHNR and FQNEAQ (reference sequence). CDR3 in DNA: TGTGCCAGCAGCTTCATGGGCTCTGGGGCCAACGTCCTGACTTTC. This sequence encodes CASSFMGSGANVLTF. The complete variable domain, with remaining parts taken from reference TRBV7-9 and TRBJ2-6, reads DTGVSQNPRHKITKRGQNVTFRCDPISEHNRLYWYRQTLGQGPEFLTYFQNEAQLEKSRLLSDRFSAERPKGSFSTLEIQRTEQGDSAMYLCASSFMGSGANVLTFGAGSRLTVL.

This chain connects TRBV4-1 to TRBJ2-5; perhaps D is TRBD1 or TRBD2 (5 bases each). Trimming shortened V by 3 bases and J by 4 bases, and 21 bases separated the two germline ends. The CDR3 totals 17 residues. The germline CDR1 and CDR2 sequences are MGHRA and YSYEKL. The CDR3 spells CASSHERRYGGPETQYF. CDR3 nucleotides: TGCGCCAGCAGCCATGAACGAAGGTATGGGGGACCAGAGACCCAGTACTTC.

The genes are TRBV9 and TRBJ1-1; possibly TRBD1 for D (5 bases). Deletions cut 4 bases from V and 8 bases from J, with 21 bases between. The CDR3 runs 15 residues. CDR1 SGDLS and CDR2 YYNGEE come from the germline V gene. The CDR3: CASSPSPDGWDEAFF. The CDR3 DNA is TGTGCCAGCAGCCCTTCCCCGGACGGTTGGGACGAAGCTTTCTTT.

V and J are TRBV5-1 and TRBJ2-7, with D possibly TRBD1 on 5 matching bases. The germline V gene encodes CDR1 SGHRS and CDR2 YFSETQ. V lost 4 bases to trimming and J lost 3 bases, with 14 bases between them. The CDR3 sequence is 14 residues long. This CDR3 reads CASSKGLWDYEQYF. In DNA form, the CDR3 reads TGCGCCAGCAGCAAGGGGTTATGGGACTACGAGCAGTACTTC.